Sequencing of this T cell receptor beta chain was carried out in a study of OX40 agonist ivuxolimab in advanced cancers. Background on the study: Patients were roughly 83% male with ages roughly 20 to 85, mean 60. Study-level findings and limits: CD4+ and CD8+ blood T cells expanded clonally by week 6 at 0.1 to 3.0 mg/kg.

The CDR3 length is 16 residues. Trimming removed 3 bases at V and 0 bases at J, with 15 bases between. Germline assignment: CDR1 SQVTM and CDR2 ANQGSEA. The data were produced by immunoSEQ multiplex PCR, yet TCRdb's version contains in-frame clones alone and is incomplete. The table records tens of thousands of clones, 85% to 90% of them present only once. Exclusion applied to patients with autoimmune disease history or systemic immunosuppression. About this clone itself: The antigen is unknown.

The receptor's source is an adult with an advanced solid tumor such as melanoma, head and neck, liver or kidney cancer. This specimen was CD4+ or CD8+ T cells sorted from blood, taken in a trial of the OX40 agonist ivuxolimab. V is TRBV29-1 and J is TRBJ1-5; D gene uncertain. The CDR3 loop reads CSVEVGPPYSNQPQHF. The DNA of the CDR3 is TGCAGCGTTGAGGTCGGACCGCCCTATAGCAATCAGCCCCAGCATTTT.